A selection of T cell receptor beta chains follows, all from one sample in a study of blood T cell repertoires in COVID-19. Profiled with immunoSEQ multiplex PCR; TCRdb holds only in-frame clones, not every one. Of more than 95,000 clones listed, approximately 81% are singletons. The sequenced sample consisted of peripheral blood. The receptor set was obtained from a woman aged 45-60 years with acute or convalescent COVID-19. CDR3s include the opening cysteine and the closing phenylalanine or tryptophan. The D gene is left open where the match is weak. Clone size is not always given. Where it is, it says once, few, many or a class for expanded clones.

V	J	size	D	CDR3	DNA
TRBV7-8	TRBJ1-1	NA	NA	CASSPDGGALNTEAFF	TGTGCCAGCAGTCCCGACGGAGGGGCCCTGAACACTGAAGCTTTCTTT
TRBV10-1	TRBJ1-1	NA	NA	CASSGHLNTEAFF	TGCGCCAGCAGTGGCCACTTGAACACTGAAGCTTTCTTT
TRBV14	TRBJ1-4	few	TRBD1	CASSQDWTGGREKLFF	TGTGCCAGCAGCCAAGATTGGACAGGGGGGAGAGAAAAACTGTTTTTT
TRBV2	TRBJ2-3	NA	TRBD2	CASNIAGSTDTQYF	TGTGCCAGCAACATAGCGGGGAGCACAGATACGCAGTATTTT
TRBV7-8	TRBJ1-5	NA	NA	CASSLLDFDQPQHF	TGTGCCAGCAGCCTCCTAGACTTTGATCAGCCCCAGCATTTT
TRBV6-5	TRBJ1-2	NA	TRBD1	CASSYTGQGGGYGYTF	TGTGCCAGCAGTTACACGGGACAGGGTGGAGGGTATGGCTACACCTTC
TRBV5-1	TRBJ2-2	NA	TRBD1	CASSLGGTGNTGELFF	TGCGCCAGCAGCTTGGGCGGGACAGGGAACACCGGGGAGCTGTTTTTT
TRBV19	TRBJ2-4	NA	NA	CASSTRQSLAKNIQYF	TGTGCCAGTAGTACACGACAGAGCTTAGCCAAAAACATTCAGTACTTC
TRBV6-5	TRBJ1-2	NA	TRBD1	CASSWDRGDGYTF	TGTGCCAGCAGCTGGGACAGGGGGGATGGCTACACCTTC
TRBV5-8	TRBJ1-4	few	NA	CASSLAYSNNEKLFF	TGTGCCAGCAGCTTGGCGTACAGCAATAATGAAAAACTGTTTTTT
TRBV3-1/TRBV3-2	TRBJ2-1	NA	TRBD2	CASSHLAGGPKGEQFF	TGTGCCAGCAGCCATCTGGCGGGGGGGCCGAAGGGTGAGCAGTTCTTC
TRBV4-1	TRBJ2-7	few	NA	CASSQELRTQQYF	TGCGCCAGCAGCCAAGAGTTGAGGACTCAGCAGTACTTC
TRBV5-4	TRBJ2-2	NA	TRBD1	CASSSTGELTGELFF	TGTGCCAGCAGCTCTACAGGGGAGTTGACCGGGGAGCTGTTTTTT